This is a list of T cell receptor beta chains from one sample in a study of response to subunit inactivated influenza vaccine. TCRdb recomputed calls from the RT-PCR reads with MiXCR, one row per CDR3 protein. This sample has around 540,000 distinct CDR3 sequences, with about 11% found just once. Sequencing was performed on PBMCs from blood, taken on the day of vaccination. Source of these receptors: a man between 50 and 59 years old who received an inactivated influenza vaccine. The CDR3 runs from the conserved cysteine through the conserved F or W. The D gene is left open where the match is weak. Only part of the rows carry a size: once, few, many, or a class if the clone is expanded.

-,TRBJ2-7,-,TRBV29-1,13,TGCAGCGTCTTAGACAGATACTCCTACGAGCAGTACTTC,CSVLDRYSYEQYF
-,TRBJ1-1,-,TRBV10-3,16,TGTGCCATCAGTCCGATTCTTCAGGCACAGGTCACTGAAGCTTTCTTT,CAISPILQAQVTEAFF
few,TRBJ1-2,-,TRBV24-1,13,TGTGCCACCAGTGGCTTGAGGGCGGAAGGCTACACCTTC,CATSGLRAEGYTF
few,TRBJ2-7,TRBD2,TRBV29-1,15,TGCAGCGTTGCGCCGGGACTAGCGGGACCCTACGAGCAGTACTTC,CSVAPGLAGPYEQYF
few,TRBJ2-1,-,TRBV20-1,15,TGCAGTGCACCATTCAGCAGGGGTTTAAACAATGAGCAGTTCTTC,CSAPFSRGLNNEQFF
few,TRBJ2-1,-,TRBV12-3/TRBV12-4,14,TGTGCCAGCAGTTTTACGTCGCAATACAATGAGCAGTTCTTC,CASSFTSQYNEQFF
-,TRBJ1-1,-,TRBV10-3,14,TGTGCCATCAGTGTAAAGGGACCTGACACTGAAGCTTTCTTT,CAISVKGPDTEAFF
many,TRBJ2-3,-,TRBV29-1,13,TGCAGCGTTGCGGCTAGCGAGGCAGATACGCAGTATTTT,CSVAASEADTQYF
-,TRBJ1-4,-,TRBV29-1,14,TGCAGCGTTGAAGATCAAACAGATGGTGAAAAACTGTTTTTT,CSVEDQTDGEKLFF
-,TRBJ2-7,TRBD1,TRBV12-3/TRBV12-4,17,TGTGCCAGCAGTTTAGACGTGGGGACAGGTCAAGCCTACGAGCAGTACTTC,CASSLDVGTGQAYEQYF
few,TRBJ1-1,-,TRBV29-1,14,TGCAGCGTTGCATTCGGGCAGAGAAACACTGAAGCTTTCTTT,CSVAFGQRNTEAFF
few,TRBJ1-5,-,TRBV5-5,15,TGTGCCAGCAGCTGGGGTCAGGGGCCAAATCAGCCCCAGCATTTT,CASSWGQGPNQPQHF
-,TRBJ2-7,-,TRBV15,14,TGTGCCACCAGCAGAGCTGGGGCCTCCTACGAGCAGTACTTC,CATSRAGASYEQYF
few,TRBJ2-5,-,TRBV24-1,15,TGTGCCACCAGTGATGCGAACCAGGGTCGAAAGACCCAGTACTTC,CATSDANQGRKTQYF
few,TRBJ1-5,-,TRBV10-2,13,TGCGCCAGTTCGACTCTCGGGGATCAGCCCCAGCATTTT,CASSTLGDQPQHF
-,TRBJ2-1,TRBD1,TRBV19,16,TGTGCCAGTAGAAACAGGGGGAGGTTCTCCTACAATGAGCAGTTCTTC,CASRNRGRFSYNEQFF
few,TRBJ2-2,TRBD2,TRBV12-3/TRBV12-4,15,TGTGCCAGCAGTTTAGGGCTAGCGGAGGGCGGGGAGCTGTTTTTT,CASSLGLAEGGELFF
many,TRBJ2-5,-,TRBV5-1,13,TGTGCCAGCAGCTCTACGGGGAGGGAGACCCAGTACTTC,CASSSTGRETQYF
-,TRBJ2-7,-,TRBV5-6,13,TGTGCCAGCAGCTTGGGTATCTCAGCGGAGCAGTACTTC,CASSLGISAEQYF
few,TRBJ2-3,-,TRBV20-1,18,TGCAGTGCTAGCGGGGAACGACCCTCCCTCCTGAGCACAGATACGCAGTATTTT,CSASGERPSLLSTDTQYF
-,TRBJ2-7,-,TRBV11-2,16,TGTGCCAGCAGCTTAATTTCGACAGGTTATTTCTACGAGCAGTACTTC,CASSLISTGYFYEQYF
-,TRBJ1-2,-,TRBV9,13,TGTGCCAGCAGCGTAGATCTTTTCTATGGCTACACCTTC,CASSVDLFYGYTF
-,TRBJ1-1,TRBD1,TRBV20-1,12,TGCAGTGCTAGTCGGACAGGCGAGGAGGCTTTCTTT,CSASRTGEEAFF
-,TRBJ2-1,-,TRBV12-3/TRBV12-4,12,TGTGCCAGCAGTTCACACGCTAGTGAGCAGTTCTTC,CASSSHASEQFF
few,TRBJ1-2,-,TRBV3-1,13,TGTGCCAGCAGCCGGGGAAAGGTCTATGGCTACACCTTC,CASSRGKVYGYTF
once,TRBJ2-1,-,TRBV7-2,14,TGTGCCAACGGGAAAGGCGTGAATTACAATGAGCAGTTCTTC,CANGKGVNYNEQFF
many,TRBJ2-7,-,TRBV11-2,16,TGTGCCAGCAGCTTACTCCACAGGCCCCCCACCTACGAGCAGTACTTC,CASSLLHRPPTYEQYF
-,TRBJ2-3,TRBD2,TRBV20-1,18,TGCAGTGCAGCTGGACTAGCGGGAGGTAACCAACCCACAGATACGCAGTATTTT,CSAAGLAGGNQPTDTQYF
few,TRBJ2-7,TRBD2,TRBV20-1,13,TGCAGTGCTAGTGCGGGAGGCACCTACGAGCAGTACTTC,CSASAGGTYEQYF
few,TRBJ2-1,-,TRBV28,12,TGTGCCAGCAGCTCTAAGTGGAATGAGCAGTTCTTC,CASSSKWNEQFF
few,TRBJ2-2,TRBD1,TRBV10-3,15,TGTGCCATCAGTGAGGACAGGGGGCTCACCGGGGAGCTGTTTTTT,CAISEDRGLTGELFF